This is a list of T cell receptor beta chains from one sample in a study of blood T cell repertoires in COVID-19. The data were produced by immunoSEQ multiplex PCR, yet TCRdb's version contains in-frame clones alone and is incomplete. The sample holds about 410,000 clones, around nine tenths seen once. The specimen sequenced was PBMCs or T cells enriched from blood (not recorded which). These receptors came from a woman aged 25 to 39 who had recovered from COVID-19. CDR3s include the opening cysteine and the closing phenylalanine or tryptophan. A D gene is named only where the DNA matches it firmly. Some rows mark clone size as missing; the rest say once, few, many or name a class of expanded clone.

TRBV9	TRBJ2-2	TRBD2	16	-	CASSPSLAGGSGELFF	TGTGCCAGCAGCCCCTCCTTGGCGGGAGGATCCGGGGAGCTGTTTTTT
TRBV10-3	TRBJ2-7	TRBD1	13	-	CAISGQGTYEQYF	TGTGCCATCAGTGGACAGGGGACCTACGAGCAGTACTTC
TRBV3-1/TRBV3-2	TRBJ2-1	TRBD1	13	-	CASRGDSYNEQFF	TGTGCCAGCAGGGGGGACAGTTACAATGAGCAGTTCTTC
TRBV19	TRBJ1-3	-	15	-	CASSTDTGPGNTIYF	TGTGCCAGTAGTACCGATACAGGGCCCGGAAACACCATATATTTT
TRBV28	TRBJ2-3	TRBD2	17	once	CASSLPPLAGPEDTQYF	TGTGCCAGCAGTCTGCCCCCCCTAGCGGGACCTGAAGATACGCAGTATTTT
TRBV6-6	TRBJ1-2	TRBD1	15	-	CASSSRDRLNYGYTF	TGTGCCAGCAGTTCCCGGGACAGGTTAAACTATGGCTACACCTTC
TRBV5-1	TRBJ1-1	-	15	few	CASSWGELTNTEAFF	TGCGCCAGCAGCTGGGGCGAGCTGACGAACACTGAAGCTTTCTTT
TRBV2	TRBJ1-2	-	14	-	CASSPPGIQYGYTF	TGTGCCAGCAGTCCACCGGGGATTCAATATGGCTACACCTTC
TRBV4-2	TRBJ1-1	TRBD1	13	-	CASSLTGGTEAFF	TGTGCCAGCAGCCTAACAGGGGGCACTGAAGCTTTCTTT
TRBV5-6	TRBJ2-7	TRBD1	14	-	CASSPDRGSYEQYF	TGTGCCAGCAGCCCAGACAGGGGTTCCTACGAGCAGTACTTC
TRBV11-2	TRBJ2-6	-	17	-	CASSHGRGFSGANVLTF	TGTGCCAGCAGCCACGGGCGGGGATTCTCTGGGGCCAACGTCCTGACTTTC
TRBV4-3	TRBJ1-5	-	15	-	CASSQEAGSNQPQHF	TGCGCCAGCAGCCAAGAAGCGGGCTCGAATCAGCCCCAGCATTTT
TRBV28	TRBJ2-3	TRBD1	17	-	CASSSGGQGLGKHTQYF	TGTGCCAGCAGTTCGGGGGGACAGGGGTTGGGGAAACATACGCAGTATTTT
TRBV2	TRBJ2-5	TRBD2	17	once	CASSNGLAGRGQETQYF	TGTGCCAGCAGCAACGGACTAGCGGGTAGGGGCCAAGAGACCCAGTACTTC
TRBV11-2	TRBJ1-1	-	14	-	CASSLETVNTEAFF	TGTGCCAGCAGCTTAGAAACAGTGAACACTGAAGCTTTCTTT
TRBV6-2/TRBV6-3	TRBJ2-7	-	17	-	CASSYLAGSRRLYEQYF	TGTGCCAGCAGTTACTTGGCCGGGTCAAGGCGACTCTACGAGCAGTACTTC
TRBV12-5	TRBJ2-7	TRBD2	15	-	CASGASGRAGDEQYF	TGTGCTAGTGGGGCCTCGGGGAGGGCCGGGGACGAGCAGTACTTC
TRBV27	TRBJ2-3	TRBD2	16	-	CASSFDPGGGGDTQYF	TGTGCCAGCAGTTTTGATCCGGGAGGCGGGGGAGATACGCAGTATTTT
TRBV30	TRBJ1-2	TRBD1	15	-	CAWSVTGFENYGYTF	TGTGCCTGGAGTGTGACAGGGTTCGAGAACTATGGCTACACCTTC
TRBV6-2/TRBV6-3	TRBJ2-2	TRBD2	21	-	CASSSPENPSWRGADTGELFF	TGTGCCAGCAGTTCCCCCGAGAACCCCTCTTGGCGGGGGGCCGACACCGGGGAGCTGTTTTTT
TRBV7-9	TRBJ1-5	-	16	-	CASSLGNQGSNQPQHF	TGTGCCAGCAGCTTAGGTAATCAGGGTAGCAATCAGCCCCAGCATTTT
TRBV5-1	TRBJ2-7	TRBD2	16	-	CASSLVGTAGAYEQYF	TGCGCCAGCAGCTTGGTCGGGACCGCGGGAGCGTACGAGCAGTACTTC
TRBV7-3	TRBJ2-1	-	13	-	CASSDLGDNEQFF	TGTGCCAGCAGCGACCTTGGAGACAATGAGCAGTTCTTC
TRBV27	TRBJ1-1	TRBD1	15	-	CASLSRTGGNTEAFF	TGTGCCAGCCTTTCCCGGACAGGGGGCAACACTGAAGCTTTCTTT
TRBV29-1	TRBJ2-5	TRBD1	14	-	CSVRRQGRQETQYF	TGCAGCGTTCGTCGACAGGGGAGACAAGAGACCCAGTACTTC
TRBV7-3	TRBJ2-1	-	13	-	CASSWDLTNEQFF	TGTGCCAGCAGCTGGGACTTAACAAATGAGCAGTTCTTC
TRBV19	TRBJ1-6	TRBD1	14	-	CASRPTGPNSPLHF	TGTGCCAGCCGCCCGACAGGGCCCAATTCACCCCTCCACTTT
TRBV3-1/TRBV3-2	TRBJ2-5	-	11	-	CASTSGETQYF	TGTGCCAGCACCTCGGGGGAGACCCAGTACTTC
TRBV30	TRBJ1-5	-	14	-	CAWSGQGSNQPQHF	TGTGCCTGGAGTGGCCAGGGGAGCAATCAGCCCCAGCATTTT
TRBV10-1	TRBJ2-2	TRBD1	16	-	CASSESTQGVTGELFF	TGCGCCAGCAGTGAGTCGACACAGGGGGTCACCGGGGAGCTGTTTTTT
TRBV21-1	TRBJ2-7	-	16	-	CASSDRLAGVSYEQYF	TGTGCCAGCAGCGACCGACTAGCGGGTGTTTCCTACGAGCAGTACTTC
TRBV15	TRBJ2-7	TRBD1	16	-	CATSRRTGTGTTEQYF	TGTGCCACCAGCAGAAGGACCGGGACAGGGACAACGGAGCAGTACTTC
TRBV9	TRBJ2-5	-	15	-	CASSSRSGGEETQYF	TGTGCCAGCAGCTCCCGTAGCGGAGGTGAAGAGACCCAGTACTTC
TRBV27	TRBJ1-1	-	14	-	CASSLRAGVTEAFF	TGTGCCAGCAGTTTAAGGGCAGGGGTCACTGAAGCTTTCTTT
TRBV28	TRBJ2-7	-	13	-	CASSLVASYEQYF	TGTGCCAGCAGTTTAGTAGCGAGCTACGAGCAGTACTTC
TRBV7-3	TRBJ2-2	-	14	-	CASSLDSEREELFF	TGTGCCAGCAGCTTAGACAGCGAAAGGGAGGAGCTGTTTTTT
TRBV27	TRBJ1-5	-	13	-	CASSFGREQPQHF	TGTGCCAGCAGTTTCGGAAGGGAGCAGCCCCAGCATTTT
TRBV4-1	TRBJ2-1	-	14	-	CASSQGQNRNEQFF	TGCGCCAGCAGCCAAGGGCAGAACCGCAATGAGCAGTTCTTC
TRBV6-5	TRBJ2-3	-	13	-	CASQRGITDTQYF	TGTGCCAGCCAAAGGGGTATCACAGATACGCAGTATTTT
TRBV28	TRBJ1-1	-	13	-	CASRPGGIFEAFF	TGTGCCAGCAGACCCGGGGGAATCTTTGAAGCTTTCTTT
TRBV7-8	TRBJ1-5	-	15	-	CASSPSWREEQPQHF	TGTGCCAGCAGCCCGAGTTGGAGGGAAGAGCAGCCCCAGCATTTT
TRBV24-1	TRBJ2-3	TRBD2	19	once	CATSDRTSGGLWHTDTQYF	TGTGCCACCAGTGATAGGACTAGCGGGGGGCTATGGCACACAGATACGCAGTATTTT
TRBV7-9	TRBJ2-2	-	14	-	CASIQLVDTGELFF	TGTGCCAGCATCCAACTAGTAGACACCGGGGAGCTGTTTTTT
TRBV19	TRBJ2-1	-	14	-	CASHRGTTNNEQFF	TGTGCCAGCCACAGGGGGACTACAAACAATGAGCAGTTCTTC
TRBV3-1/TRBV3-2	TRBJ2-5	-	16	once	CASSLGGHTWGETQYF	TGTGCCAGCAGTTTGGGGGGTCACACCTGGGGAGAGACCCAGTACTTC
TRBV5-6	TRBJ1-2	-	14	-	CASSLVGADYGYTF	TGTGCCAGCAGCTTGGTGGGGGCTGACTATGGCTACACCTTC
TRBV4-3	TRBJ2-2	TRBD2	17	-	CASSQVAWGGSTGELFF	TGCGCCAGCAGCCAAGTAGCGTGGGGGGGATCAACCGGGGAGCTGTTTTTT
TRBV28	TRBJ1-2	TRBD1	12	-	CAGRGQIYGYTF	TGTGCCGGCAGGGGGCAGATCTATGGCTACACCTTC
TRBV3-1/TRBV3-2	TRBJ2-5	TRBD1	14	-	CASSQDRVQETQYF	TGTGCCAGCAGCCAGGACAGGGTACAAGAGACCCAGTACTTC
TRBV2	TRBJ1-2	-	12	-	CASSEGGYGYTF	TGTGCCAGCAGTGAGGGGGGATATGGCTACACCTTC
TRBV6-4	TRBJ1-1	TRBD1	14	once	CASSSGTGVTEAFF	TGTGCCAGCAGTTCCGGGACAGGGGTGACTGAAGCTTTCTTT
TRBV5-1	TRBJ1-2	-	14	-	CASSPDPDRGGYTF	TGCGCCAGCAGTCCGGATCCGGACAGAGGAGGCTACACCTTC
TRBV5-4	TRBJ2-2	TRBD2	16	-	CASSPLGLAGSGELFF	TGTGCCAGCAGCCCTCTAGGACTAGCGGGGAGTGGGGAGCTGTTTTTT